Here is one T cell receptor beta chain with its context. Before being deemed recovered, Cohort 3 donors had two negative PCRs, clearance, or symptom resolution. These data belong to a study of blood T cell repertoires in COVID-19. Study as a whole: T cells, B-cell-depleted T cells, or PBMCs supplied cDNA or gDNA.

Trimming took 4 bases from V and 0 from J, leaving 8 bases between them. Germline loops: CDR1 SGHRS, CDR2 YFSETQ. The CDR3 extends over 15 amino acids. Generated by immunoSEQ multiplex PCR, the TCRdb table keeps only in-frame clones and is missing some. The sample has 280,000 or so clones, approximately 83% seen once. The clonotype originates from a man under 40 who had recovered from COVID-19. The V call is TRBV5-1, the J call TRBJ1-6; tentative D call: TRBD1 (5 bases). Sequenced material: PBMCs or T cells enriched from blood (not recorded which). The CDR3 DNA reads TGCGCCAGCAGCCGCGACAGCTCCTATAATTCACCCCTCCACTTT. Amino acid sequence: CASSRDSSYNSPLHF. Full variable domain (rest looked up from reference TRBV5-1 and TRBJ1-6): KAGVTQTPRYLIKTRGQQVTLSCSPISGHRSVSWYQQTPGQGLQFLFEYFSETQRNKGNFPGRFSGRQFSNSRSEMNVSTLELGDSALYLCASSRDSSYNSPLHFGNGTRLTVT.